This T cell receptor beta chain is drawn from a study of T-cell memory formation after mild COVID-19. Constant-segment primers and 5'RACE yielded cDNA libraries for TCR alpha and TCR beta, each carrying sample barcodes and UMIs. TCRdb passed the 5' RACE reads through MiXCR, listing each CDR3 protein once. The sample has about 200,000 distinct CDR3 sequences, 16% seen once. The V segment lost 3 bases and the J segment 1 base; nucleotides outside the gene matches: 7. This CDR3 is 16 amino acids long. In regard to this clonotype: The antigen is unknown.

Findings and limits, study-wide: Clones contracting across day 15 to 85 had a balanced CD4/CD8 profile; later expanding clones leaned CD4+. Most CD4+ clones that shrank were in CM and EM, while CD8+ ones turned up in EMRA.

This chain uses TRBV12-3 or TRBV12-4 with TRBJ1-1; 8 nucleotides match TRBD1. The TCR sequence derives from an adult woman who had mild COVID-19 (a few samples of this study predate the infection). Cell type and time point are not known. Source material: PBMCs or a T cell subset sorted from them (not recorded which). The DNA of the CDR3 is TGTGCCAGCAGTTTCCGGACAGGGAAGGCGAACACTGAAGCTTTCTTT. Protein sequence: CASSFRTGKANTEAFF.